Presented here are 31 T cell receptor beta chains from one specimen sequenced in a study of beta chain features in type 1 diabetes. The authors reverse transcribed all of the isolated RNA, so sequencing captured expressed TCRB transcripts. Assay: immunoSEQ multiplex PCR; the TCRdb copy retains only in-frame clones and omits some. The table shows over 300,000 clones, with 6.5% to 10% occurring only once. The sample taken for sequencing was central memory CD4+ T cells from blood. All receptors come from a woman under 30 in good health.

This clone was found a few times. The chain uses TRBV28 and TRBJ2-5; D possibly corresponds to TRBD2 (5 bases). Germline-derived CDR1 and CDR2 are MDHEN and SYDVKM. CDR3 size: 14 residues. V lost 4 bases and J 4 bases, leaving 13 bases between the germline ends. The CDR3 DNA follows: TGTGCCAGCAGTTCTCAGAGGGTGGTAGAGACCCAGTACTTC. Protein product: CASSSQRVVETQYF.

This clone was observed a handful of times. The chain recombines TRBV5-1 with TRBJ2-7; D possibly corresponds to TRBD1 (6 bases). The germline V gene has CDR1 SGHRS and CDR2 YFSETQ. V lost 4 bases and J lost 2, with 13 bases in between. The CDR3 has 14 residues. In DNA, the CDR3 is TGCGCCAGCAGCCCAGGACAGATCACCTACGAGCAGTACTTC. Encoded protein: CASSPGQITYEQYF.

This clone was observed a few times. The rearrangement links TRBV5-1 to TRBJ2-5; 11 bases line up with TRBD1. The junction had 6 bases not matched to a gene; V was cut back by 7 bases and J by 4 bases. There are 14 residues in the CDR3. Germline V gene sequence: CDR1 SGHRS, CDR2 YFSETQ. The CDR3: CASEPDRGRETQYF. As DNA, the CDR3 is TGCGCCAGCGAACCGGACAGGGGGCGAGAGACCCAGTACTTC.

This clone was detected a few times. This sequence joins TRBV20-1 and TRBJ2-7, with D unresolved. Germline CDR1 reads DFQATT; CDR2 reads SNEGSKA (reference sequence). The germline V and J ends were trimmed by 5 bases and 2 bases, with 7 bases remaining between them. The CDR3 has 11 residues. CDR3 residues: CSALSAYEQYF. DNA for the CDR3: TGCAGTGCTCTCTCCGCCTACGAGCAGTACTTC.

The rearrangement joins TRBV19 to TRBJ2-2; perhaps TRBD1 as D (6 bases). V lost 5 bases and J 5 bases, leaving 9 bases between the germline ends. The germline CDR1 and CDR2 sequences are LNHDA and SQIVND (reference sequence). The CDR3 runs to 13 residues. The CDR3 DNA is TGTGCCAGTAGTCCCCAGGGGACCGGGGAGCTGTTTTTT. Its translation is CASSPQGTGELFF.

This clone was counted only a few times. The chain couples TRBV5-1 to TRBJ1-1; no reliable D call. The germline CDR1 and CDR2 sequences are SGHRS and YFSETQ. The CDR3 length is 12 residues. The V gene lost 4 bases and the J gene lost 1 base, with 5 bases spanning the gap. The CDR3 nucleotides are TGCGCCAGCAGCAACAAGAACACTGAAGCTTTCTTT. It specifies CASSNKNTEAFF.

There are a few counts of this clone. The genes are TRBV11-1 and TRBJ2-1; D gene unclear. The CDR3 sequence is 15 residues long. Per the germline V gene, CDR1 is SGHAT and CDR2 is FQDESV (reference sequence). Trimming pared 5 bases from V and 4 bases from J, leaving 15 bases between. CDR3 in amino acids: CASSPSQRRYNEQFF. CDR3 sequence (DNA): TGTGCCAGCAGCCCCTCCCAGCGACGATACAATGAGCAGTTCTTC.

This rearrangement joins TRBV27 to TRBJ2-1; either TRBD1 or TRBD2 may supply D (5 bases each). There are 12 residues in the CDR3. V was pared by 1 base and J by 7 bases, with 5 bases between. From germline, CDR1 is MNHEY and CDR2 SMNVEV (reference sequence). The CDR3 here is CASSLWGNEQFF. The DNA of the CDR3 is TGTGCCAGCAGTTTATGGGGGAATGAGCAGTTCTTC.

This clone was recorded many times. The chain carries TRBV28 and TRBJ2-7; D possibly corresponds to TRBD2 (5 bases). Germline V gene data show CDR1 as MDHEN and CDR2 as SYDVKM. V was clipped by 5 bases and J by 0 bases, with 17 bases between them. The CDR3 runs 16 residues. CDR3 DNA: TGTGCCAGCAGTACCTCCTGGGAGCCACTCTCCTACGAGCAGTACTTC. The encoded protein is CASSTSWEPLSYEQYF.

The chain is built from TRBV7-9 and TRBJ2-1, with TRBD2 identical over 8 bases. The CDR3 contains 16 residues. V was clipped by 5 bases and J by 6 bases; unmatched bases: 12. Germline V gives CDR1 SEHNR, CDR2 FQNEAQ (reference sequence). CDR3 amino acids: CASSRRGSGTLNEQFF. The CDR3 DNA follows: TGTGCCAGCAGCCGTCGGGGTAGCGGGACTCTCAATGAGCAGTTCTTC.

Concerning this clone itself: The germline gene is not matched at one end of the junction; a read error may be the cause. CDR3 residues: CASSHLDREETQYF. The CDR3 bases are TGCGCCAGCAGCCACCTGGACAGGGAAGAGACCCAGTACTTC. The rearrangement joins TRBV5-4 to TRBJ2-5; 8 bases align to TRBD1. Germline V gene lookup returns CDR1 SGHNT and CDR2 YYREEE (reference sequence). This CDR3 spans 14 amino acids. The whole variable domain, filled in from reference TRBV5-4 and TRBJ2-5, reads ETGVTQSPTHLIKTRGQQVTLRCSSQSGHNTVSWYQQALGQGPQFIFQYYREEENGRGNFPPRFSGLQFPNYSSELNVNALELDDSALYLCASSHLDREETQYFGPGTRLLVL.

The genes are TRBV7-2 and TRBJ2-5, with D possibly being TRBD1 (6 bases). V lost 5 bases and J 2 bases, leaving 15 bases between the germline ends. Germline assignment: CDR1 SGHTA and CDR2 FQGNSA. The CDR3 spans 15 residues. DNA of the CDR3: TGTGCCAGCAGCCTCCGGGACACGACGCAAGAGACCCAGTACTTC. Its translation: CASSLRDTTQETQYF.

The chain links TRBV9 to TRBJ2-1; weak D call: TRBD2 (6 bases). This CDR3 comprises 13 residues. Trimming took off 0 bases at V and 12 bases at J, with 13 bases between the two ends. Germline V lookup: CDR1 SGDLS, CDR2 YYNGEE. This CDR3 reads CASSVDGGIGQFF. In DNA, the CDR3 is TGTGCCAGCAGCGTAGACGGCGGGATAGGGCAGTTCTTC.

Only one count was recorded for this clone. The junction departs from germline at one end; a sequencing error may be responsible. This chain uses TRBV5-1 with TRBJ2-3; the D gene is possibly TRBD2 (5 bases). This CDR3 comprises 13 residues. CDR1 is SGHRS and CDR2 is YFSETQ in the germline V gene. DNA of the CDR3: TGCGCCAGCAGCTCCGGGATTGAGGATATGCAGTATTTT. Translating it yields CASSSGIEDMQYF.

V is TRBV10-3 and J is TRBJ1-1; tentatively, D is TRBD1 (5 bases). This CDR3 is built from 16 residues. Trimming shortened V by 0 bases and J by 2 bases, and 13 bases separated the two germline ends. From germline, CDR1 is ENHRY and CDR2 SYGVKD. The chain's CDR3 is CAISESSPGLNTEAFF. CDR3 nucleotides: TGTGCCATCAGTGAGTCGAGCCCGGGACTAAACACTGAAGCTTTCTTT.

In its sample, this clone was seen many times. This sequence joins TRBV7-3 and TRBJ2-1; no firm D call. This CDR3 is built from 13 residues. The ends were cut back, 2 bases at V and 8 bases at J, with 10 bases in the middle. Germline values: CDR1 SGHTA, CDR2 FQGTGA. CDR3 sequence reads: CASSLFVSDEQFF. For the CDR3, the DNA is TGTGCCAGCAGCTTATTTGTATCCGATGAGCAGTTCTTC.

This clone was detected a few times. The chain is built from TRBV4-3 and TRBJ2-7; 7 bases map to TRBD1. Germline CDR1 and CDR2: LGHNA and YSLEER. The CDR3 is 13 amino acids. The V and J ends lost 4 bases and 4 bases, in that order; junction bases with no gene match: 4. CDR3 bases: TGCGCCAGCAGCCTACAGACAGGGTACGAGCAGTACTTC. This codes for CASSLQTGYEQYF.

This clone showed up many times. J is TRBJ1-2 and V is TRBV2; D is unclear. Trimming pared 5 bases from V and 1 base from J, leaving 11 bases between. In germline, CDR1 is SNHLY, CDR2 FYNNEI. The CDR3 has 14 amino acids. The CDR3 sequence is CASSLTEVNYGYTF. In nucleotides, the CDR3 is TGTGCCAGCAGTCTAACAGAAGTTAACTATGGCTACACCTTC.

This clone was recorded a few times. This chain connects TRBV10-3 to TRBJ2-2, with TRBD2 matching over 13 bases. Looked up from germline, CDR1 is ENHRY and CDR2 is SYGVKD. The CDR3 has 15 residues. The V segment lost 10 bases and the J segment 7 bases; nucleotides outside the gene matches: 9. DNA for the CDR3: TGTGCCACCAGGACTAGCGGGAGTTCAGGCGGGGAGCTGTTTTTT. It translates to CATRTSGSSGGELFF.

This clone came up a few times. The chain employs TRBV7-2 and TRBJ2-5; D is uncertain. Germline lookup yields CDR1 SGHTA and CDR2 FQGNSA. V dropped 0 bases and J dropped 5 bases, with 10 bases sitting between them. The CDR3 covers 14 residues. The CDR3: CASSLAPPSETQYF. CDR3 DNA sequence: TGTGCCAGCAGCTTAGCCCCCCCGTCGGAGACCCAGTACTTC.

This clone has just a few counts. The chain uses TRBV11-2 and TRBJ2-1; 7 positions agree with TRBD1. CDR1 is SGHAT, CDR2 FQNNGV, per germline. The CDR3 is 14 residues long. With V trimmed by 3 bases and J by 5 bases, 4 bases remained unmatched. The CDR3 DNA follows: TGTGCCAGCAGCTTGAACAGGGGAAACAATGAGCAGTTCTTC. Translation: CASSLNRGNNEQFF.

This clone was counted only a few times. This chain uses TRBV6-6 with TRBJ2-1; 8 positions agree with TRBD2. Germline V lookup: CDR1 MNHNY, CDR2 SVGAGI (reference sequence). The CDR3 is 14 amino acids. V was clipped by 7 bases and J by 7 bases; unmatched bases: 9. CDR3 DNA: TGTGCCAGCACCCTAGCGGGCAGGGAGAATGAGCAGTTCTTC. Translating gives CASTLAGRENEQFF.

This clone was recorded a few times. This sequence joins TRBV18 and TRBJ2-7; 12 bases align to TRBD1. This CDR3 is built from 15 residues. Germline-derived CDR1 and CDR2 are KGHSH and LQKENI. J gave up 6 bases and V 3 bases, and 6 bases lay outside the gene matches. The CDR3: CASSPPGTGGAEQYF. As DNA, the CDR3 is TGTGCCAGCTCACCCCCCGGGACAGGGGGCGCCGAGCAGTACTTC.

This clone was seen only a few times. This chain uses TRBV28 with TRBJ2-5; D gene ambiguous. V gave up 3 bases and J gave up 1 base, with 15 bases separating them. This CDR3 comprises 16 residues. Germline assignment: CDR1 MDHEN and CDR2 SYDVKM. DNA for the CDR3: TGTGCCAGCAGTTTTTTAGTTGCGGAGCTCCAAGAGACCCAGTACTTC. It translates to CASSFLVAELQETQYF.

The chain recombines TRBV28 with TRBJ1-2; perhaps TRBD1 as D (5 bases). Germline assignment: CDR1 MDHEN and CDR2 SYDVKM. V shed 6 bases and J shed 8 bases, with 10 bases lying between them. This CDR3 region has 11 residues. CDR3 region: CASRKYRGYTF. CDR3 nucleotide sequence: TGTGCCAGCAGGAAGTACAGGGGCTACACCTTC.

In its sample, this clone was seen a few times. This chain joins TRBV7-2 and TRBJ2-1; no clear D gene. V lost 7 bases and J 4 bases, leaving 11 bases between the germline ends. Germline CDR1 reads SGHTA; CDR2 reads FQGNSA. The CDR3 loop spans 13 amino acids. CDR3 residues: CASTRVGYNEQFF. For the CDR3, the DNA is TGTGCCAGCACCCGTGTCGGGTACAATGAGCAGTTCTTC.

The gene calls are TRBV28 and TRBJ1-4; the D is unclear. Looked up from germline, CDR1 is MDHEN and CDR2 is SYDVKM. The CDR3 runs 12 residues. V shed 4 bases and J shed 8 bases, with 8 bases lying between them. The CDR3 loop reads CASSYSREKLFF. Here the CDR3 DNA reads TGTGCCAGCAGTTATAGTCGGGAAAAACTGTTTTTT.

V usage is TRBV5-1 and J usage is TRBJ2-7, with 10 bases fitting TRBD1. Germline CDR1 is SGHRS and CDR2 is YFSETQ. Germline trimming cut 0 bases from V and 5 bases from J; bases unmatched to any gene: 8. The CDR3 is 16 residues long. CDR3 loop: CASSLGPGTGVNEQYF. In nucleotides, the CDR3 is TGCGCCAGCAGCTTGGGGCCCGGGACAGGGGTTAACGAGCAGTACTTC.

The chain is built from TRBV5-1 and TRBJ2-2, with TRBD2 as a possible D gene (6 bases). Trimming cost V 0 bases and J 6 bases, with 12 bases left between them. Germline V gene data show CDR1 as SGHRS and CDR2 as YFSETQ. This CDR3 spans 15 amino acids. CDR3 region: CASSLERREAGELFF. The CDR3 coding sequence is TGCGCCAGCAGCTTGGAGCGAAGGGAGGCCGGGGAGCTGTTTTTT.

V is TRBV7-9 and J is TRBJ2-3; 10 positions match TRBD2. Germline trimming cut 5 bases from V and 5 bases from J; bases unmatched to any gene: 7. The CDR3 totals 15 residues. In germline, CDR1 is SEHNR, CDR2 FQNEAQ (reference sequence). CDR3 loop: CASSLPAGGRDTQYF. The DNA of the CDR3 is TGTGCCAGCAGCCTTCCAGCGGGAGGGCGAGATACGCAGTATTTT.

J is TRBJ1-6 and V is TRBV4-3; D ambiguous. Per germline, CDR1 LGHNA and CDR2 YSLEER. The CDR3 runs 14 residues. Trimming took 0 bases from V and 5 from J, leaving 5 bases between them. The CDR3 here is CASSQDQDNSPLHF. The CDR3 coding sequence is TGCGCCAGCAGCCAAGATCAGGATAATTCACCCCTCCACTTT.